Described below is a single T cell receptor beta chain sequence and its context. Its antigen is unknown. V lost 5 bases and J 10 bases, leaving 12 bases between the germline ends. Germline CDR1 ENHRY, CDR2 SYGVKD. The CDR3 runs to 12 residues. Assay execution proceeded at the deep level. Produced via immunoSEQ multiplex PCR; TCRdb's table is partial and in-frame only. This sample has under 1,100,000 clones, with 78% found just once. This entry is derived from a study of shared clonotypes between healthy human individuals. About the research overall: CD4 naive cells filled three plates per donor, CD4 memory three, CD8 naive two and CD8 memory one. Study-level points and caveats: As a rule, naive subsets had a larger estimated richness than memory subsets.

Sequenced: memory CD4+ T cells from PBMCs. Subset specified: CD45RA-negative fraction. The source of this sequence is a man aged 18 to 30 in good health. Some clones in this sample may be carry-over from other donors' samples. The gene calls are TRBV10-3 and TRBJ2-1, with D uncertain. The CDR3 nucleotides read TGTGCCATCAGTTACGACGCGGTGGAGCAGTTCTTC. This gives the protein CAISYDAVEQFF.